A selection of T cell receptor beta chains follows, all from one sample in a study of regulatory and conventional T cells in RAG deficiency. Data came from immunoSEQ multiplex PCR; TCRdb stores just in-frame clones and leaves some out. The data contain approximately 12,000 clones, 85% to 95% of them singletons. This same sample was also part of a study on regulatory T cells.

Specimen: CD4+ effector T cells sorted from blood. All receptors derive from a human donor in good health. Each CDR3 is given with its conserved first and last residue. A D gene is named only where the DNA matches it firmly. Not every row has a clone size; where given, it reads once, few, many or a size class.

D	V	length	J	size	CDR3	DNA
TRBD2	TRBV9	17	TRBJ2-3	.	CASSAPPGGGATDTQYF	TGTGCCAGCAGCGCCCCCCCTGGCGGGGGGGCGACAGATACGCAGTATTTT
TRBD2	TRBV5-1	14	TRBJ2-7	.	CASSLAGTIYEQYF	TGCGCCAGCAGCTTGGCCGGGACTATCTACGAGCAGTACTTC
.	TRBV5-1	14	TRBJ2-2	.	CASSLSYHTGELFF	TGCGCCAGCAGCTTGTCCTATCACACCGGGGAGCTGTTTTTT
.	TRBV30	16	TRBJ1-3	.	CAWSVRREPPGNTIYF	TGTGCCTGGAGTGTCCGACGGGAGCCCCCTGGAAACACCATATATTTT
.	TRBV27	13	TRBJ2-5	.	CASSLFAAETQYF	TGTGCCAGCAGTTTATTTGCGGCGGAGACCCAGTACTTC
.	TRBV18	17	TRBJ1-6	.	CASSPLASGQGNSPLHF	TGTGCCAGCTCACCATTGGCTTCCGGCCAGGGGAATTCACCCCTCCACTTT
.	TRBV9	13	TRBJ1-5	.	CASSVGVEQPQHF	TGTGCCAGCAGCGTAGGGGTTGAGCAGCCCCAGCATTTT
.	TRBV7-9	15	TRBJ1-4	few	CASSHKDSPNEKLFF	TGTGCCAGCAGCCACAAAGACAGTCCTAATGAAAAACTGTTTTTT
TRBD1	TRBV5-1	16	TRBJ2-1	.	CASSPRTGSSYNEQFF	TGCGCCAGCAGCCCGAGGACAGGAAGCTCCTACAATGAGCAGTTCTTC
TRBD1	TRBV5-4	16	TRBJ2-7	.	CASSLGVQGAPGEQYF	TGTGCCAGCAGCTTGGGTGTGCAGGGGGCCCCGGGTGAGCAGTACTTC
TRBD1	TRBV4-1	16	TRBJ2-7	.	CASSPQRGQGSYEQYF	TGCGCCAGCAGCCCCCAGCGGGGACAGGGGTCCTACGAGCAGTACTTC
.	TRBV25-1	14	TRBJ1-2	.	CASSELGASGGYTF	TGTGCCAGCAGTGAACTGGGGGCGTCTGGGGGCTACACCTTC
TRBD1	TRBV5-1	16	TRBJ1-2	.	CASSFGQGRPNYGYTF	TGCGCCAGCAGCTTCGGACAGGGGAGACCTAACTATGGCTACACCTTC
.	TRBV5-6	12	TRBJ1-2	.	CASSFDGRGYTF	TGTGCCAGCAGCTTCGACGGGAGGGGCTACACCTTC
.	TRBV28	16	TRBJ2-7	.	CASSLSEGGLAYEQYF	TGTGCCAGCAGTTTGTCGGAGGGGGGGCTTGCCTACGAGCAGTACTTC
.	TRBV30	13	TRBJ1-4	.	CAWSGGANEKLFF	TGTGCCTGGAGCGGTGGGGCTAATGAAAAACTGTTTTTT
.	TRBV4-1	14	TRBJ1-2	few	CASSSRGLINGYTF	TGCGCCAGCAGCTCCCGGGGACTGATTAATGGCTACACCTTC
.	TRBV6-6	15	TRBJ2-3	.	CASAAGAGRTDTQYF	TGTGCCAGCGCCGCAGGGGCGGGCCGCACAGATACGCAGTATTTT
.	TRBV6-6	16	TRBJ1-1	once	CASSYSGGRPNTEAFF	TGTGCCAGCAGTTACTCGGGAGGCAGGCCGAACACTGAAGCTTTCTTT
.	TRBV29-1	17	TRBJ1-2	.	CSVDKGTGFYEPNGYTF	TGCAGCGTTGATAAAGGGACGGGATTCTACGAGCCTAATGGCTACACCTTC
.	TRBV6-6	11	TRBJ2-1	.	CASSLGAEQFF	TGTGCCAGCAGTCTCGGGGCTGAGCAGTTCTTC
.	TRBV10-1	11	TRBJ2-3	.	CASSLQDTQYF	TGCGCCAGCAGTTTACAAGATACGCAGTATTTT
.	TRBV2	11	TRBJ2-3	.	CASRFSNTQYF	TGTGCCAGCAGGTTTTCTAATACGCAGTATTTT
.	TRBV6-1	14	TRBJ2-7	once	CASSLNRDSYEQYF	TGTGCCAGCAGTCTCAACAGGGACTCCTACGAGCAGTACTTC
TRBD2	TRBV7-9	18	TRBJ2-7	.	CASSSSFGWLAGPYEQYF	TGTGCCAGCAGCTCGTCCTTTGGGTGGCTAGCGGGCCCCTACGAGCAGTACTTC
.	TRBV19	13	TRBJ2-5	.	CASSTGVGETQYF	TGTGCCAGTAGTACAGGGGTCGGGGAGACCCAGTACTTC
TRBD2	TRBV5-1	16	TRBJ2-1	.	CASSHKSSGIVDEQFF	TGCGCCAGCAGCCACAAATCGAGCGGGATTGTGGATGAGCAGTTCTTC
.	TRBV5-5	13	TRBJ2-3	.	CASSFVGTDTQYF	TGTGCCAGCAGCTTCGTTGGCACAGATACGCAGTATTTT
.	TRBV5-1	15	TRBJ1-3	.	CASSQGHGSGNTIYF	TGCGCCAGCAGCCAGGGACACGGCTCTGGAAACACCATATATTTT
.	TRBV30	13	TRBJ1-4	once	CASTHGGNEKLFF	TGTGCCTCCACCCACGGGGGTAATGAAAAACTGTTTTTT
.	TRBV28	13	TRBJ2-1	.	CASSFIPYNEQFF	TGTGCCAGCAGTTTCATCCCTTACAATGAGCAGTTCTTC
.	TRBV19	16	TRBJ2-2	.	CASSIPRGRSTGELFF	TGTGCCAGTAGTATACCTCGAGGTCGATCCACCGGGGAGCTGTTTTTT
TRBD1	TRBV5-1	15	TRBJ1-5	.	CASSLGGQANQPQHF	TGCGCCAGCAGCTTGGGGGGACAGGCTAATCAGCCCCAGCATTTT
TRBD1	TRBV5-4	15	TRBJ1-1	.	CASSTSTTGKTEAFF	TGTGCCAGCAGCACGAGCACGACAGGGAAAACTGAAGCTTTCTTT
.	TRBV7-8	18	TRBJ1-1	.	CASSSTRGAQTWGREAFF	TGTGCCAGCAGCTCAACTCGGGGGGCGCAGACTTGGGGACGGGAAGCTTTCTTT
TRBD1	TRBV7-2	15	TRBJ1-6	.	CASSLAPGGGSPLHF	TGTGCCAGCAGCTTAGCGCCAGGGGGAGGATCACCCCTCCACTTT
.	TRBV6-5	13	TRBJ1-6	.	CASSPVDSNSLHF	TGTGCCAGCAGTCCGGTGGACAGTAACTCCCTCCACTTT